The rows below give T cell receptor beta chains drawn from one sample of a study of blood T cell repertoires in COVID-19. This table comes from immunoSEQ multiplex PCR, and its TCRdb copy is limited to in-frame clones, with some not included. Here the sample spans some 270,000 clones, roughly four fifths being singletons. The source material was peripheral blood. The receptors stem from a person aged 65 to 85 with COVID-19, enrolled during active disease. Both conserved end residues are part of each CDR3. The D gene is left open where the match is weak. Expanded clones are given a class, and other clones once, few, many or no size at all.

NA	TRBJ2-1	NA	TRBV28	TGTGCCAGCCGAAGCGGGACAAAACAGTTCTTC	CASRSGTKQFF
NA	TRBJ2-2	TRBD2	TRBV28	TGTGCCAGCTTTTGGGCGGGAGGGTACACCGGGGAGCTGTTTTTT	CASFWAGGYTGELFF
NA	TRBJ1-3	TRBD1	TRBV7-2	TGTGCCAGCAGCCTCCGACAGGGGCCTAGTGTAAGGACCATATATTTT	CASSLRQGPSVRTIYF
once	TRBJ1-1	TRBD1	TRBV5-5	TGTGCCAGCAGCTTGGCGGCAGGGGGCGCGCGAACTGAAGCTTTCTTT	CASSLAAGGARTEAFF
NA	TRBJ2-7	NA	TRBV12-5	TGTGCTAGTGGTTTGGTACGGTCGACCTACGAGCAGTACTTC	CASGLVRSTYEQYF
NA	TRBJ2-1	NA	TRBV12-3/TRBV12-4	TGTGCCAGCAGTCGTGTGGCGAGGAGGTTCTTC	CASSRVARRFF
NA	TRBJ2-1	TRBD2	TRBV7-2	TGTGCCAGCAGCTTAGTGCCGGGACTAGGAGAGAACAATGAGCAGTTCTTC	CASSLVPGLGENNEQFF
few	TRBJ2-7	NA	TRBV14	TGTGCCAGCAGCCTCCGGACTGAAATCTACGAGCAGTACTTC	CASSLRTEIYEQYF
NA	TRBJ1-4	NA	TRBV6-5	TGTGCCAGCAGTTACTCCCCGGCAACTAATGAAAAACTGTTTTTT	CASSYSPATNEKLFF
NA	TRBJ1-6	NA	TRBV5-1	TGCGCCAGCAGCTTGAAGGGGGAGCCTGAATCACCCCTCCACTTT	CASSLKGEPESPLHF
NA	TRBJ2-2	NA	TRBV14	TGTGCCAGCAGCCAAGGGCGGCCCGCGAACACCGGGGAGCTGTTTTTT	CASSQGRPANTGELFF